Each of the 18 T cell receptor beta chains below was sequenced from the same sample in a study of T cells in tuberculosis. After thawing and overnight rest, PBMC were stained with GMM-loaded CD1B tetramer, viability dye and anti-CD3 for sorting. C32 glucose monomycolate from Rhodococcus equi was loaded onto the CD1B tetramers. Sequencing was performed with immunoSEQ multiplex PCR; in TCRdb, only in-frame clones are kept and a portion is missing. There are around 60,000 clones in the sample; around 81% occur only once, and roughly 13% lies in the top ten. Sequenced sample: CD1b-GMM tetramer-negative cells sorted from PBMCs. Source of these receptors: an adult woman with latent tuberculosis.

The chain links TRBV6-1 to TRBJ2-3; D possibly corresponds to TRBD1 (5 bases). Germline V gives CDR1 MNHNS, CDR2 SASEGT. The CDR3 has 12 amino acids. V lost 0 bases and J lost 13, with 11 bases in between. CDR3 residues: CASSEAQGREYF. The CDR3 DNA reads TGTGCCAGCAGTGAAGCGCAGGGAAGAGAGTATTTT.

The table lists this clone with a count of one. The gene calls are TRBV19 and TRBJ1-3; the match to TRBD1 covers 9 bases. Germline CDR1 LNHDA, CDR2 SQIVND (reference sequence). This CDR3 has 16 residues. Germline trimming cut 7 bases from V and 2 bases from J; bases unmatched to any gene: 9. The CDR3 protein is CASTSTGTGTGNTIYF. The CDR3 coding sequence is TGTGCCAGTACGAGTACCGGGACAGGGACTGGAAACACCATATATTTT. Drawing the rest from reference TRBV19 and TRBJ1-3, the complete variable domain is DGGITQSPKYLFRKEGQNVTLSCEQNLNHDAMYWYRQDPGQGLRLIYYSQIVNDFQKGDIAEGYSVSREKKESFPLTVTSAQKNPTAFYLCASTSTGTGTGNTIYFGEGSWLTVV.

This chain connects TRBV9 to TRBJ2-5; D might be TRBD1 (6 bases). The V end lost 1 base, the J end lost 2 bases, and 12 bases lay between the germline ends. The length of the CDR3 is 15 residues. Germline CDR1 is SGDLS and CDR2 is YYNGEE. Here the CDR3 DNA reads TGTGCCAGCAGCGTATCTGGGGGCATTCAAGAGACCCAGTACTTC. The encoded protein is CASSVSGGIQETQYF.

The gene calls are TRBV11-2 and TRBJ2-5; 7 bases align to TRBD1. Germline CDR1 reads SGHAT; CDR2 reads FQNNGV. CDR3 size: 14 residues. V was pared by 5 bases and J by 3 bases, with 6 bases of the junction left unmatched. DNA for the CDR3: TGTGCCAGCAGCCCATTACAGGGGAAAGAGACCCAGTACTTC. It codes for CASSPLQGKETQYF.

V is TRBV7-9 and J is TRBJ2-2; 7 bases are a match to TRBD2. CDR1 and CDR2 (germline): SEHNR, FQNEAQ (reference sequence). Trimming cost V 5 bases and J 5 bases; bases outside gene matches: 8. The CDR3 contains 15 residues. The CDR3 region is CASSLGRERTGELFF. The CDR3 DNA sequence: TGTGCCAGCAGCCTTGGGCGGGAGCGAACCGGGGAGCTGTTTTTT.

Written as DNA, the CDR3 is TGTGCCAGCAGCTTAACCACAGGGGGTGAGCAGTTCTTC. It yields the protein CASSLTTGGEQFF. This rearrangement joins TRBV11-2 to TRBJ2-1, with 8 bases fitting TRBD1. Losses at the gene ends were 2 bases for V and 9 bases for J; bases not matched to a gene: 3. Per germline, CDR1 SGHAT and CDR2 FQNNGV. CDR3 size: 13 residues.

The chain is built from TRBV7-2 and TRBJ2-3; D unclear. V shed 3 bases and J shed 6 bases, with 10 bases lying between them. The CDR3 has 13 residues. Germline V CDR1 and CDR2: SGHTA, FQGNSA. CDR3 protein: CASSFSLSDTQYF. CDR3 DNA: TGTGCCAGCAGCTTTAGCCTCTCCGATACGCAGTATTTT.

The V call is TRBV7-2, the J call TRBJ2-3; tentative D call: TRBD1 (6 bases). The CDR3 runs 15 residues. V shed 4 bases and J shed 1 base, with 12 bases lying between them. Germline V lookup: CDR1 SGHTA, CDR2 FQGNSA. CDR3 loop: CASSYQGQGTDTQYF. DNA of the CDR3: TGTGCCAGCAGCTATCAGGGGCAGGGCACAGATACGCAGTATTTT.

The rearrangement joins TRBV6-4 to TRBJ1-2; TRBD1 is a possible D gene (5 bases). V was trimmed by 4 bases and J by 8 bases, leaving 20 bases between them. The CDR3 extends over 15 amino acids. Looked up from germline, CDR1 is MRHNA and CDR2 is SNTAGT. CDR3 sequence reads: CASSVGQGEKGGYTF. CDR3 nucleotide sequence: TGTGCCAGCAGTGTGGGGCAAGGCGAAAAGGGGGGCTACACCTTC.

V gene TRBV5-1 combines with J gene TRBJ2-1, with TRBD2 matching over 9 bases. The CDR3 is 17 residues long. Germline loops: CDR1 SGHRS, CDR2 YFSETQ. J was trimmed by 0 bases and V by 4 bases; bases with no gene match: 8. Here the CDR3 DNA reads TGCGCCAGCAGCCCGGCAATACTAGCGGGCTCCTACAATGAGCAGTTCTTC. Amino acids: CASSPAILAGSYNEQFF. The full variable domain, completed using reference TRBV5-1 and TRBJ2-1, is KAGVTQTPRYLIKTRGQQVTLSCSPISGHRSVSWYQQTPGQGLQFLFEYFSETQRNKGNFPGRFSGRQFSNSRSEMNVSTLELGDSALYLCASSPAILAGSYNEQFFGPGTRLTVL.

The chain uses TRBV27 and TRBJ2-7, with 9 bases lining up with TRBD2. CDR3 size: 16 residues. The germline gives CDR1 MNHEY, CDR2 SMNVEV (reference sequence). With V trimmed by 5 bases and J by 4 bases, 12 bases remained unmatched. CDR3 coding DNA: TGTGCCAGCAGTCTCCCCCTTAGCGGGGGTGGATACGAGCAGTACTTC. It is translated as CASSLPLSGGGYEQYF.

There are a few counts of this clone. The chain joins TRBV28 to TRBJ1-1, with D unresolved. The CDR3 sequence is 12 residues long. The V end was cut by 5 bases, the J end by 1 base, with 5 bases between. From germline, CDR1 is MDHEN and CDR2 SYDVKM. The CDR3 bases are TGTGCCAGCAGTGAGCAGAACACTGAAGCTTTCTTT. Its protein is CASSEQNTEAFF.

This chain connects TRBV29-1 to TRBJ2-2; TRBD1 aligns across 7 bases. Germline lookup yields CDR1 SQVTM and CDR2 ANQGSEA. There are 14 residues in the CDR3. The ends lost 5 bases at V and 1 base at J; junction bases unmatched: 4. Written as DNA, the CDR3 is TGCAGCGTTCACCGACAGGGGAACACCGGGGAGCTGTTTTTT. The encoded protein is CSVHRQGNTGELFF.

J is TRBJ2-1 and V is TRBV10-2, with 8 bases matching TRBD2. Germline V lookup: CDR1 WSHSY, CDR2 SAAADI. CDR3 length equals 16 residues. After removal of 2 bases from V and 2 bases from J, the junction contained 5 bases not matched to a gene. For the CDR3, the DNA is TGCGCCAGCAGTGAGGTAGCGGGGTTTACCTACAATGAGCAGTTCTTC. Its protein product is CASSEVAGFTYNEQFF.

The rearrangement joins TRBV7-8 to TRBJ2-4; 14 bases match TRBD2. The CDR3 has 19 amino acids. Germline assignment: CDR1 SGHVS and CDR2 FQNEAQ. The V segment lost 4 bases and the J segment 6 bases; nucleotides outside the gene matches: 14. CDR3 amino acids: CASSSFAGTSGSVANIQYF. The CDR3 DNA follows: TGTGCCAGCAGCTCCTTTGCGGGGACTAGCGGGAGCGTGGCAAACATTCAGTACTTC. The whole variable domain, filled in from reference TRBV7-8 and TRBJ2-4, reads GAGVSQSPRYKVAKRGQDVALRCDPISGHVSLFWYQQALGQGPEFLTYFQNEAQLDKSGLPSDRFFAERPEGSVSTLKIQRTQQEDSAVYLCASSSFAGTSGSVANIQYFGAGTRLSVL.

The chain combines TRBV19 with TRBJ1-5, with D uncertain. The CDR3 sequence is 13 residues long. Germline V gene sequence: CDR1 LNHDA, CDR2 SQIVND (reference sequence). Trimming removed 3 bases from V and 3 bases from J, with 6 bases in between. The chain's CDR3 is CASSIRLNQPQHF. The CDR3 DNA reads as TGTGCCAGTAGTATTAGACTCAATCAGCCCCAGCATTTT.

The rearrangement joins TRBV7-9 to TRBJ1-5; D not certain. This CDR3 region has 16 residues. The germline gives CDR1 SEHNR, CDR2 FQNEAQ (reference sequence). The V end was cut by 1 base, the J end by 9 bases, with 19 bases between. The CDR3 spells CASSLVDGIAAWPQHF. The CDR3 DNA follows: TGTGCCAGCAGCTTAGTAGACGGGATAGCGGCGTGGCCCCAGCATTTT. Variable domain in full (rest from reference TRBV7-9 and TRBJ1-5): DTGVSQNPRHKITKRGQNVTFRCDPISEHNRLYWYRQTLGQGPEFLTYFQNEAQLEKSRLLSDRFSAERPKGSFSTLEIQRTEQGDSAMYLCASSLVDGIAAWPQHFGDGTRLSIL.

CDR3 sequence reads: CASSQGQGGTGELFF. The CDR3, as DNA: TGCGCCAGCAGCCAAGGACAGGGGGGCACCGGGGAGCTGTTTTTT. V is TRBV4-1 and J is TRBJ2-2; 9 nucleotides agree with TRBD1. Germline V gene sequence: CDR1 MGHRA, CDR2 YSYEKL. V lost 1 base and J lost 4; bases outside the gene matches: 1. The CDR3 consists of 15 residues.